These 2 T cell receptor beta chains came from one sample sequenced in a study of shared clonotypes between healthy human individuals. TCRdb's copy holds only in-frame clones and misses some; the assay was immunoSEQ multiplex PCR. The table includes about 700,000 clones, around 67% detected once. Sequencing input: memory CD4+ T cells sorted from blood. The sample's subset: CD45RA-negative fraction. The origin of the receptors is a woman in her twenties or thirties in good health.

The chain has TRBV18 and TRBJ2-5; TRBD2 aligns across 14 bases. This CDR3 has 16 amino acids. The germline V gene has CDR1 KGHSH and CDR2 LQKENI. Losses at the gene ends were 1 base for V and 5 bases for J; bases not matched to a gene: 3. CDR3 protein: CASSPRTSGGLETQYF. CDR3 bases: TGTGCCAGCTCACCACGGACTAGCGGGGGGTTGGAGACCCAGTACTTC.

This clone showed up just a few times. The rearrangement uses TRBV6-1 and TRBJ2-2, with D unclear. CDR1 and CDR2 from the germline V gene are MNHNS and SASEGT. The CDR3 is 16 amino acids. V was cut by 2 bases and J by 0 bases, with 10 bases left in between. The CDR3 here is CASSESANSNTGELFF. For the CDR3, the DNA is TGTGCCAGCAGTGAAAGTGCGAATTCGAACACCGGGGAGCTGTTTTTT.